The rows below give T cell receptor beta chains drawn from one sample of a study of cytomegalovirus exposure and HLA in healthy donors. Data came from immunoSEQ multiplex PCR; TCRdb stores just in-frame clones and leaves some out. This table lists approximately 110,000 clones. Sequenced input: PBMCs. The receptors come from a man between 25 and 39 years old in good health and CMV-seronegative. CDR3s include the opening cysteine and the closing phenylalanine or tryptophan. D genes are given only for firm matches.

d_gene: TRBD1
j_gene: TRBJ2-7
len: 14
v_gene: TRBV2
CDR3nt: TGTGCCAGCAAGAGGGACAGCCTAGCCTACGAGCAGTACTTC
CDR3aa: CASKRDSLAYEQYF

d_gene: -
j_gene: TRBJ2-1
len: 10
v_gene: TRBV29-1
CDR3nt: TGCAGCGCTACCGATCATCAGCAGTTCTTC
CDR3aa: CSATDHQQFF

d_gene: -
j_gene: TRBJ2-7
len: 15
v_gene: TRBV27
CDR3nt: TGTGCCAGCAGTAGGGGGGGCCGCGCAAACTACGAGCAGTACTTC
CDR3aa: CASSRGGRANYEQYF

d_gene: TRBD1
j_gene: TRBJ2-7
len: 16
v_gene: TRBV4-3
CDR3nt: TGCGCCAGCAGCCAAGAACCGACAGGGGTGCGACACGAGCAGTACTTC
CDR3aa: CASSQEPTGVRHEQYF

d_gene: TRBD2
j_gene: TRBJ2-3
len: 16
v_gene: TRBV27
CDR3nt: TGTGCCAGCAGTTCGATCAGTCTAGCGGGATTAGATACGCAGTATTTT
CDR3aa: CASSSISLAGLDTQYF

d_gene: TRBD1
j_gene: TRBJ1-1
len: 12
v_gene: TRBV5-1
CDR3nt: TGCGCCAGCAGCGACAGGGGGACTGAAGCTTTCTTT
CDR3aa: CASSDRGTEAFF

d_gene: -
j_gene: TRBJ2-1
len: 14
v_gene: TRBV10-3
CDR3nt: TGTGCCATCAGTGAGTCAAGCGGTTACAATGAGCAGTTCTTC
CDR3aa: CAISESSGYNEQFF

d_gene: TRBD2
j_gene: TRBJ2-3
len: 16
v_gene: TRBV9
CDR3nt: TGTGCCAGCAGCGTGGGCCCTAGCGGGTTTCTAGATACGCAGTATTTT
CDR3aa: CASSVGPSGFLDTQYF

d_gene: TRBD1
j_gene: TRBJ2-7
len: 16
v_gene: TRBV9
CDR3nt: TGTGCCAGCAGCGTCGGATTAACACAGGGGGCGAGCGAGCAGTACTTC
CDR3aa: CASSVGLTQGASEQYF

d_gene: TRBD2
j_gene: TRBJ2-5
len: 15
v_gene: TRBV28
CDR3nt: TGTGCCAGCAGTCGGGGGGGATCTAGGCAAGAGACCCAGTACTTC
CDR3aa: CASSRGGSRQETQYF

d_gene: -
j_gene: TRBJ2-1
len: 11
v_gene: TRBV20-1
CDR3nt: TGCAGTGCTAGACAGGTCTATGAGCAGTTCTTC
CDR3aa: CSARQVYEQFF

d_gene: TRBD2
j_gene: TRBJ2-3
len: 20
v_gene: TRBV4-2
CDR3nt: TGTGCCAGCAGCCAAGTTGGGACTAGCGGGATGGCCCAGGGCACAGATACGCAGTATTTT
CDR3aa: CASSQVGTSGMAQGTDTQYF

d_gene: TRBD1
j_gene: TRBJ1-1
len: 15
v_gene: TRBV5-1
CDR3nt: TGCGCCAGCAGCTTATATGGACAGGGCGGGACTGAAGCTTTCTTT
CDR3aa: CASSLYGQGGTEAFF

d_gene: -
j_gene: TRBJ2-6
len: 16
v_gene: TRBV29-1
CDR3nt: TGCAGCGTCCCGGCCAGGGGTGGCTCTGGGGCCAACGTCCTGACTTTC
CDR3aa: CSVPARGGSGANVLTF

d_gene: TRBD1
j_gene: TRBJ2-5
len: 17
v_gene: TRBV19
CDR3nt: TGTGCCAGTAGTAGGCAGGGACAGGGTAATACAAGGGAGACCCAGTACTTC
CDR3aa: CASSRQGQGNTRETQYF

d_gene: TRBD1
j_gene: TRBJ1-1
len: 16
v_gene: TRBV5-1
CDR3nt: TGCGCCAGCAGCTATGGACAGGGACCCATGAACACTGAAGCTTTCTTT
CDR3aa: CASSYGQGPMNTEAFF

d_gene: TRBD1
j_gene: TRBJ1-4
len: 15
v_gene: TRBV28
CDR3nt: TGTGCCAGCAGTTCCCGGGACAGCCTTAATGAAAAACTGTTTTTT
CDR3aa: CASSSRDSLNEKLFF

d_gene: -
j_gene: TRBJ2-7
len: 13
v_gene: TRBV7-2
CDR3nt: TGTGCCAGCAGCTTAGGCTACGTATACGAGCAGTACTTC
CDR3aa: CASSLGYVYEQYF

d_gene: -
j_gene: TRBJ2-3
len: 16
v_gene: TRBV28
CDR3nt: TGTGCCAGCAGTTTAACCCCCTCAGGGCCCACAGATACGCAGTATTTT
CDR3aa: CASSLTPSGPTDTQYF

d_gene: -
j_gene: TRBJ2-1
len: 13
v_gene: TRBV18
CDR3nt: TGTGCCAGCTCACCAGCAGGGCGAAATGAGCAGTTCTTC
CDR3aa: CASSPAGRNEQFF

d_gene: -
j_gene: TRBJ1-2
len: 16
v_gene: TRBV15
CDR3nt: TGTGCCACCAGCAGAGATCTCGGAGCTACTAACTATGGCTACACCTTC
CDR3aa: CATSRDLGATNYGYTF

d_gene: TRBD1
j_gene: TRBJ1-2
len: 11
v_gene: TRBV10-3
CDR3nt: TGTGCCATCATTAGGACAGGACGCTACACCTTC
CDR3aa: CAIIRTGRYTF

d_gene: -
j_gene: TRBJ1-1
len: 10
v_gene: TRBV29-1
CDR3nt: TGCAGCGCCTTGAACACTGAAGCTTTCTTT
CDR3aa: CSALNTEAFF

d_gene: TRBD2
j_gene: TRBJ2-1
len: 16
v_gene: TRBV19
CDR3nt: TGTGCCAGTAGTAGACTAGCGGGAGGAGCCTACAATGAGCAGTTCTTC
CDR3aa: CASSRLAGGAYNEQFF

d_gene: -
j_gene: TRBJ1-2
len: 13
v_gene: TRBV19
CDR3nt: TGTGCCAGTAGTCCTACCTGGGGCCCTGGCTACACCTTC
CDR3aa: CASSPTWGPGYTF

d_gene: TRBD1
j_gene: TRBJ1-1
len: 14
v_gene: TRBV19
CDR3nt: TGTGCCAGTAGTCTCAGACAGGGGAACACTGAAGCTTTCTTT
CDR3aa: CASSLRQGNTEAFF

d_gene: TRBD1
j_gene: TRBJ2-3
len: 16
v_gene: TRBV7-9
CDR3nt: TGTGCCAGCAGCGCCCATGGGACAGACTACACAGATACGCAGTATTTT
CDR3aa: CASSAHGTDYTDTQYF

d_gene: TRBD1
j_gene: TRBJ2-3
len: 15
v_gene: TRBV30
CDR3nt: TGTGCCTGGAGTCGCGGGACAGGGGCCGTCGGTACGCAGTATTTT
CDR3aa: CAWSRGTGAVGTQYF